This note documents a single TCR beta chain sequence. What it binds is unknown. The sample is drawn from a study of cytomegalovirus exposure and HLA in healthy donors. Whole-study context: The same platform was used for the 110 or so validation repertoires as for the roughly 730 first-cohort repertoires, as reported in a later analysis. Study conclusions and caveats: Cytomegalovirus-associated TCR beta chains were listed, numbering some 180. One later analysis, an examination of the 90 to 150 validation repertoires, found that first-cohort TCR clusters tended to co-occur in them.

Produced via immunoSEQ multiplex PCR; TCRdb's table is partial and in-frame only. This sample yields roughly 62,000 clones, of which 91% are seen a single time; 2.2% belongs to the top ten. The V and J ends lost 3 bases and 7 bases, in that order; junction bases with no gene match: 6. Germline V gene lookup returns CDR1 SGHDT and CDR2 YYEEEE. The CDR3 sequence is 15 residues long. The clonotype comes from a woman in her thirties in good health and CMV-seronegative. This chain connects TRBV5-6 to TRBJ2-1; 11 positions agree with TRBD1. The sequenced material came from PBMCs. CDR3 DNA sequence: TGTGCCAGCAGCTACACCGGGACAGGGGGGAATGAGCAGTTCTTC. Protein: CASSYTGTGGNEQFF.